These 21 T cell receptor beta chains were sequenced from one sample in a study of neurological immune-mediated disorders. MiXCR, run by TCRdb on the 5' RACE reads, gives a single entry per CDR3 protein. In the table there are approximately 41,000 distinct CDR3 sequences, around 2.5% of which are singletons. Sequenced sample: PBMCs. Receptors originate from a man younger than 45 with multiple sclerosis.

The table lists this clonotype with many counts. This sequence joins TRBV12-3 or TRBV12-4 and TRBJ2-6; D is perhaps TRBD1 (5 bases). The CDR3 is 18 residues long. The V end lost 6 bases, the J end lost 2 bases, and 20 bases lay between the germline ends. The CDR3 region is CASRPPRQGFAGANVLTF. DNA of the CDR3: TGTGCCAGCAGACCTCCTAGGCAGGGTTTTGCTGGGGCCAACGTCCTGACTTTC.

This clonotype has ten or more counts. This rearrangement joins TRBV28 to TRBJ1-2; possibly TRBD1 for D (6 bases). Germline CDR1 reads MDHEN; CDR2 reads SYDVKM. V lost 2 bases to trimming and J lost 4 bases, with 11 bases between them. CDR3 length: 14 residues. The CDR3 spells CASSLVSGVYGYTF. The CDR3 DNA follows: TGTGCCAGCAGTTTAGTTTCAGGGGTCTATGGCTACACCTTC.

In this sample, this clonotype turned up many times. The chain has TRBV5-1 and TRBJ1-6; 7 nucleotides align to TRBD1. Germline V gene data show CDR1 as SGHRS and CDR2 as YFSETQ. After removal of 0 bases from V and 4 bases from J, the junction contained 1 base not matched to a gene. The CDR3 is 15 residues long. CDR3 amino acids: CASSLGTGYNSPLHF. The CDR3 DNA sequence: TGCGCCAGCAGCTTGGGGACAGGTTATAATTCACCCCTCCACTTT.

This clonotype was observed at least ten times. The rearrangement links TRBV7-2 to TRBJ1-3; D is perhaps TRBD1 (6 bases). Trimming took off 3 bases at V and 7 bases at J, with 13 bases between the two ends. The CDR3 has 14 residues. Germline CDR1 is SGHTA and CDR2 is FQGNSA. The CDR3 loop reads CASSFRQDWNTIYF. CDR3 in DNA: TGTGCCAGCAGCTTTAGACAGGACTGGAACACCATATATTTT.

About this clonotype itself: A much larger clone lies a single base off, so this may be a read error. The chain is built from TRBV5-1 and TRBJ2-7; D unresolved. Germline CDR1 SGHRS, CDR2 YFSETQ. The CDR3 contains 11 residues. In DNA form, the CDR3 reads TGCGACAGCAGGAGTGGCTACGAGCAGTACTTC. This sequence encodes CDSRSGYEQYF.

This clonotype showed up many times. This chain connects TRBV28 to TRBJ1-1; D call uncertain. The V gene lost 5 bases and the J gene lost 5 bases, with 18 bases spanning the gap. The CDR3 loop spans 15 amino acids. From germline, CDR1 is MDHEN and CDR2 SYDVKM. The DNA for the CDR3 is TGTGCCAGCAGTCTAACGGGCCCGATGGGGACTGAAGCTTTCTTT. It is translated as CASSLTGPMGTEAFF.

This clonotype was counted ten times or more. The gene calls are TRBV5-5 and TRBJ2-1; D gene uncertain. This CDR3 comprises 14 residues. Germline V gives CDR1 SGHKS, CDR2 YYEKEE (reference sequence). V gave up 4 bases and J gave up 3 bases, with 11 bases separating them. For the CDR3, the DNA is TGTGCCAGCAGCCCATGGACGGTCTACAATGAGCAGTTCTTC. Its protein product is CASSPWTVYNEQFF.

The rearrangement links TRBV18 to TRBJ2-7; the match to TRBD1 covers 7 bases. The CDR3 spans 14 residues. From germline, CDR1 is KGHSH and CDR2 LQKENI. The V and J ends lost 5 bases and 0 bases, in that order; junction bases with no gene match: 4. CDR3: CASSTDRSSYEQYF. The CDR3 DNA reads as TGTGCCAGCTCAACGGACAGGTCCTCCTACGAGCAGTACTTC.

This clonotype was detected a few times. The gene calls are TRBV15 and TRBJ1-1; 9 nucleotides agree with TRBD1. The CDR3 has 16 residues. Germline assignment: CDR1 LNHNV and CDR2 YYDKDF (reference sequence). V dropped 4 bases and J dropped 2; count of bases not matched to a gene: 8. The CDR3 coding sequence is TGTGCCACCAGCAATACTCGGACAGGGGCAAACACTGAAGCTTTCTTT. Protein product: CATSNTRTGANTEAFF. The variable domain in full, with the rest retrieved from reference TRBV15 and TRBJ1-1, is DAMVIQNPRYQVTQFGKPVTLSCSQTLNHNVMYWYQQKSSQAPKLLFHYYDKDFNNEADTPDNFQSRRPNTSFCFLDIRSPGLGDTAMYLCATSNTRTGANTEAFFGQGTRLTVV.

This clonotype was recorded many times. V usage is TRBV12-3 or TRBV12-4 and J usage is TRBJ1-1; D remains ambiguous. Between the trimmed V and J ends, which lost 5 bases and 4 bases, there was a span of 2 bases. The CDR3 contains 10 residues. In nucleotides, the CDR3 is TGTGCCAGCAGTCTCACTGAAGCTTTCTTT. This codes for CASSLTEAFF.

This clonotype was detected many times. As DNA, the CDR3 is TGCGCCAGCAGCGGCGGCGACGGAATCTCTGGAAACACCATATATTTT. Translating it yields CASSGGDGISGNTIYF. The V call is TRBV5-1, the J call TRBJ1-3, with D uncertain. The germline V and J ends were trimmed by 4 bases and 0 bases, with 14 bases remaining between them. Germline CDR1 SGHRS, CDR2 YFSETQ. The CDR3 extends over 16 amino acids.

This clonotype came up many times. The J gene is TRBJ2-5, the V gene TRBV6-5; D could derive from TRBD1 or TRBD2 (5 bases each). The CDR3 contains 12 residues. V shed 1 base and J shed 6 bases, with 6 bases lying between them. Germline V CDR1 and CDR2: MNHEY, SVGAGI. The CDR3 protein is CASSYWGQTQYF. The CDR3 DNA follows: TGTGCCAGCAGTTACTGGGGACAGACCCAGTACTTC.

This clonotype has ten or more counts. CDR3 sequence (DNA): TGTGCCAGCAGCTTAGGTGCTTTGATGGGACATGAAAAACTGTTTTTT. Encoded protein: CASSLGALMGHEKLFF. This chain connects TRBV13 to TRBJ1-4, with a possible D match to TRBD1 (5 bases). The CDR3 has 16 residues. Germline V CDR1 and CDR2: PRHDT, FYEKMQ (reference sequence). With 0 bases removed from V and 6 bases from J, the gap between germline ends came to 14 bases.

Many counts were recorded for this clonotype. J is TRBJ2-7 and V is TRBV20-1, with 7 positions matching TRBD2. The germline V gene has CDR1 DFQATT and CDR2 SNEGSKA (reference sequence). V trimming: 7 bases; J trimming: 5 bases; junction bases outside the gene matches: 11. The CDR3 covers 13 residues. DNA for the CDR3: TGCAGTGAACGGCGGGAGCCCCTCGACGAGCAGTACTTC. It yields the protein CSERREPLDEQYF.

This clonotype was found many times. The rearrangement uses TRBV15 and TRBJ1-5, with D possibly being TRBD1 (6 bases). The CDR3 contains 15 residues. Germline V gene lookup returns CDR1 LNHNV and CDR2 YYDKDF (reference sequence). V was clipped by 0 bases and J by 6 bases, with 12 bases between them. The CDR3 DNA reads as TGTGCCACCAGCAGAGAAGGGGGGGGCGGTCAGCCCCAGCATTTT. Translation gives CATSREGGGGQPQHF. Together with reference TRBV15 and TRBJ1-5, the CDR3 gives the full variable domain: DAMVIQNPRYQVTQFGKPVTLSCSQTLNHNVMYWYQQKSSQAPKLLFHYYDKDFNNEADTPDNFQSRRPNTSFCFLDIRSPGLGDTAMYLCATSREGGGGQPQHFGDGTRLSIL.

This clonotype was counted many times. The chain carries TRBV20-1 and TRBJ1-2; unclear D gene. The ends were cut back, 0 bases at V and 5 bases at J, with 13 bases in the middle. The CDR3 contains 14 residues. Germline V gives CDR1 DFQATT, CDR2 SNEGSKA (reference sequence). CDR3 sequence: CSARDQASVYGYTF. As DNA, the CDR3 is TGCAGTGCTAGAGATCAAGCGAGCGTTTATGGCTACACCTTC.

This clonotype has ten or more counts. This chain links TRBV6-5 with TRBJ1-2, with 7 bases fitting TRBD1. Germline V CDR1 and CDR2: MNHEY, SVGAGI. V lost 6 bases to trimming and J lost 4 bases; unmatched junction nucleotides: 8. This CDR3 has 14 amino acids. The CDR3 DNA follows: TGTGCCAGCAGAAGTAACAGGGGATCCTATGGCTACACCTTC. This gives the protein CASRSNRGSYGYTF.

There are many counts of this clonotype. The J gene is TRBJ2-3, the V gene TRBV20-1; 7 bases match TRBD2. V lost 3 bases to trimming and J lost 5 bases; unmatched junction nucleotides: 14. Germline CDR1 is DFQATT and CDR2 is SNEGSKA (reference sequence). The CDR3 has 16 amino acids. This chain's CDR3 is CSARASAFWGGDTQYF. The DNA for the CDR3 is TGCAGTGCTAGGGCCTCTGCGTTCTGGGGGGGAGATACGCAGTATTTT.

This clonotype was picked up many times. The rearrangement joins TRBV29-1 to TRBJ1-4; no clear D gene. Germline CDR1 and CDR2: SQVTM and ANQGSEA. V dropped 1 base and J dropped 6 bases, with 6 bases sitting between them. The CDR3 runs 12 residues. CDR3 nucleotide sequence: TGCAGCGTTGAAGGGCCGGATGAAAAACTGTTTTTT. This gives the protein CSVEGPDEKLFF.

This clonotype has ten or more counts. The chain employs TRBV6-4 and TRBJ2-1, with D maybe TRBD2 (5 bases). This CDR3 is 13 amino acids long. With 6 bases removed from V and 9 bases from J, the gap between germline ends came to 15 bases. From germline, CDR1 is MRHNA and CDR2 SNTAGT. The CDR3 DNA follows: TGTGCCAGCAGCCCGAATGCGGGCTTTGAGCAGTTCTTC. It encodes CASSPNAGFEQFF.

This clonotype was counted ten times or more. This chain links TRBV5-1 with TRBJ2-3, with TRBD2 matching over 7 bases. Germline V gives CDR1 SGHRS, CDR2 YFSETQ. The CDR3 covers 17 residues. Germline trimming cut 2 bases from V and 0 bases from J; bases unmatched to any gene: 9. As DNA, the CDR3 is TGCGCCAGCAGCTTCTTAAGCGGGGAAACTAGCACAGATACGCAGTATTTT. This sequence encodes CASSFLSGETSTDTQYF. Variable domain in full (rest from reference TRBV5-1 and TRBJ2-3): KAGVTQTPRYLIKTRGQQVTLSCSPISGHRSVSWYQQTPGQGLQFLFEYFSETQRNKGNFPGRFSGRQFSNSRSEMNVSTLELGDSALYLCASSFLSGETSTDTQYFGPGTRLTVL.